This T cell receptor beta chain was sequenced for a study of identical twins. The germline CDR1 and CDR2 sequences are SGHNT and YYREEE (reference sequence). After removal of 3 bases from V and 7 bases from J, the junction contained 9 bases not matched to a gene. The CDR3 sequence is 15 residues long. TCRdb re-called the 5' RACE reads with MiXCR, one entry per CDR3 protein. The sample records under 900,000 distinct CDR3 sequences, about 12% being singletons. This sample also belongs to another study, concerning yellow fever vaccine responses in identical twins.

The chain uses TRBV5-4 and TRBJ1-4, with TRBD1 identical over 7 bases. Sequenced: PBMCs. The sequence derives from a woman aged 18 to 35 in good health. CDR3 protein: CASSSTTGAREKLFF. CDR3 nucleotides: TGTGCCAGCAGCTCCACTACAGGGGCACGTGAAAAACTGTTTTTT.